What follows are 30 T cell receptor beta chains derived from one specimen sequenced in a study of shared clonotypes between healthy human individuals. Profiled with immunoSEQ multiplex PCR; TCRdb holds only in-frame clones, not every one. Of under 300,000 clones in the sample, 60% to 80% were seen once. Sequenced sample: memory CD4+ T cells sorted from blood. Subset indicated: CD45RA-negative fraction. The receptors were gathered from a man between 25 and 39 years old in good health.

V gene TRBV7-2 combines with J gene TRBJ1-3, with D possibly being TRBD1 (6 bases). This CDR3 is 15 amino acids long. Trimming shortened V by 3 bases and J by 3 bases, and 12 bases separated the two germline ends. In germline, CDR1 is SGHTA, CDR2 FQGNSA. The CDR3 bases are TGTGCCAGCAGCTTCGACAGGAGTCTTGGAAACACCATATATTTT. Protein product: CASSFDRSLGNTIYF.

The rearrangement links TRBV28 to TRBJ1-1; 7 nucleotides line up with TRBD1. Trimming cost V 8 bases and J 1 base; bases outside gene matches: 10. CDR3 length: 15 residues. CDR1 and CDR2 from the germline V gene are MDHEN and SYDVKM. Here the CDR3 reads CASARRGTANTEAFF. The CDR3, as DNA: TGTGCCAGCGCACGGCGGGGGACAGCGAACACTGAAGCTTTCTTT.

The J gene is TRBJ2-3, the V gene TRBV11-3; 8 nucleotides align to TRBD2. The V and J ends lost 0 bases and 2 bases, in that order; junction bases with no gene match: 7. Germline V gene data show CDR1 as SGHNT and CDR2 as YENEEA. CDR3 length equals 17 residues. This chain's CDR3 is CASSLDGAGALTDTQYF. Written as DNA, the CDR3 is TGTGCCAGCAGCTTAGATGGAGCGGGAGCTCTCACAGATACGCAGTATTTT.

V and J are TRBV2 and TRBJ2-5, with D uncertain. This CDR3 is built from 14 residues. Trimming left V 6 bases short and J 3 bases short, with 14 bases between. CDR1 SNHLY and CDR2 FYNNEI come from the germline V gene. The CDR3 DNA reads as TGTGCCAGCAGGAGTAGCCGAGGCGAAGAGACCCAGTACTTC. Amino acids: CASRSSRGEETQYF.

This clone has more than one count but fewer than ten. The rearrangement links TRBV27 to TRBJ2-2; a weak D match, TRBD2 (6 bases). Germline assignment: CDR1 MNHEY and CDR2 SMNVEV (reference sequence). The CDR3 has 15 residues. The V end lost 2 bases, the J end lost 5 bases, and 12 bases lay between the germline ends. The CDR3 DNA is TGTGCCAGCAGTTTAGCGGGGACGAGGACCGGGGAGCTGTTTTTT. It is translated as CASSLAGTRTGELFF.

The chain combines TRBV12-5 with TRBJ2-3, with TRBD1 matching 7 bases. V shed 7 bases and J 6 bases; nucleotides not matched to a gene: 10. CDR1 is LGHNT and CDR2 is FRNRAP in the germline V gene. The CDR3 consists of 14 residues. As DNA, the CDR3 is TGTGCTAGTGCCTTACAGGGGCTAGGGGATACGCAGTATTTT. Its protein is CASALQGLGDTQYF. Variable domain in full (rest from reference TRBV12-5 and TRBJ2-3): DARVTQTPRHKVTEMGQEVTMRCQPILGHNTVFWYRQTMMQGLELLAYFRNRAPLDDSGMPKDRFSAEMPDATLATLKIQPSEPRDSAVYFCASALQGLGDTQYFGPGTRLTVL.

The rearrangement joins TRBV10-3 to TRBJ2-1; D possibly corresponds to TRBD1 (6 bases). V was clipped by 2 bases and J by 1 base, with 12 bases between them. This CDR3 contains 16 residues. Germline loops: CDR1 ENHRY, CDR2 SYGVKD. As DNA, the CDR3 is TGTGCCATCAGTGAGACAGGGCAAGAGTCCTACAATGAGCAGTTCTTC. This gives the protein CAISETGQESYNEQFF.

V gene TRBV11-2 combines with J gene TRBJ2-5; the match to TRBD2 covers 8 bases. The CDR3 is 13 residues long. CDR1 is SGHAT and CDR2 is FQNNGV in the germline V gene. J was trimmed by 7 bases and V by 9 bases; bases with no gene match: 10. For the CDR3, the DNA is TGTGCCAGTGTAGCGGGATATGGGGGGACCCAGTACTTC. This codes for CASVAGYGGTQYF.

This clone was detected only a few times. The chain uses TRBV2 and TRBJ2-7; weak D call: TRBD1 (6 bases). The CDR3 totals 13 residues. The V and J ends lost 4 bases and 5 bases respectively, with 12 bases between them. Germline CDR1 reads SNHLY; CDR2 reads FYNNEI. The CDR3 coding sequence is TGTGCCAGCAGTGTTCAGGGGTTCAACGAGCAGTACTTC. This encodes CASSVQGFNEQYF.

This clone was seen once. In DNA, the CDR3 is TGTGCCATCCTGGGACTGAGTGAGCGGGAGCAGTACTTC. The encoded protein is CAILGLSEREQYF. The rearrangement links TRBV28 to TRBJ2-7; maybe TRBD2 (6 bases). V shed 10 bases and J shed 7 bases, with 20 bases lying between them. Per the germline V gene, CDR1 is MDHEN and CDR2 is SYDVKM. The CDR3 is 13 residues long.

The rearrangement uses TRBV28 and TRBJ2-3; a possible D gene is TRBD2 (5 bases). Germline loops: CDR1 MDHEN, CDR2 SYDVKM. V lost 5 bases, J lost 6 bases, and 15 bases lay in between. The CDR3 has 14 amino acids. The CDR3 DNA follows: TGTGCCAGCAGTAGCGGTGCTTTGGTCGATACGCAGTATTTT. Residues: CASSSGALVDTQYF. Full variable domain (remainder filled in from reference TRBV28 and TRBJ2-3): DVKVTQSSRYLVKRTGEKVFLECVQDMDHENMFWYRQDPGLGLRLIYFSYDVKMKEKGDIPEGYSVSREKKERFSLILESASTNQTSMYLCASSSGALVDTQYFGPGTRLTVL.

V usage is TRBV10-3 and J usage is TRBJ2-1, with 8 bases matching TRBD2. Unmatched junction bases numbered 16, after V lost 1 base and J lost 8 bases. This CDR3 contains 18 residues. CDR1 and CDR2 from the germline V gene are ENHRY and SYGVKD. For the CDR3, the DNA is TGTGCCATCAGTGAGTTTCGGGAGGGCCCCTCGAATGGAGATGAGCAGTTCTTC. Encoded protein: CAISEFREGPSNGDEQFF.

The chain couples TRBV18 to TRBJ2-6, with a tentative D call TRBD2 (5 bases). There are 16 residues in the CDR3. Trimming took 4 bases from V and 0 from J, leaving 10 bases between them. From germline, CDR1 is KGHSH and CDR2 LQKENI. Here the CDR3 reads CASSHGRDSGANVLTF. The CDR3, as DNA: TGTGCCAGCTCACACGGACGGGACTCTGGGGCCAACGTCCTGACTTTC.

This clone has only a few counts. This rearrangement joins TRBV5-5 to TRBJ1-2, with TRBD1 as a possible D gene (6 bases). V was clipped by 7 bases and J by 6 bases, with 13 bases between them. Germline loops: CDR1 SGHKS, CDR2 YYEKEE (reference sequence). CDR3 size: 12 residues. This CDR3 reads CASSTGIDGYTF. CDR3 sequence (DNA): TGTGCCAGCTCCACAGGGATCGATGGCTACACCTTC.

In this sample, this clone turned up a few times. The chain employs TRBV7-2 and TRBJ1-3; D unresolved. In germline, CDR1 is SGHTA, CDR2 FQGNSA. Trimming cost V 5 bases and J 0 bases, with 8 bases left between them. The CDR3 has 14 residues. The CDR3 DNA sequence: TGTGCCAGCAGCCCGATTTACTCTGGAAACACCATATATTTT. Its protein product is CASSPIYSGNTIYF.

The V gene is TRBV2, the J gene TRBJ1-1; D not certain. Germline lookup yields CDR1 SNHLY and CDR2 FYNNEI. This CDR3 is 14 amino acids long. The V and J ends lost 8 bases and 0 bases respectively, with 13 bases between them. The CDR3 sequence: CASEGFQLNTEAFF. The CDR3 DNA reads as TGTGCCAGCGAAGGTTTTCAATTGAACACTGAAGCTTTCTTT.

In its sample, this clone was seen a few times. The V call is TRBV18, the J call TRBJ2-5, with TRBD1 identical over 11 bases. The CDR3 is made up of 17 amino acids. The germline gives CDR1 KGHSH, CDR2 LQKENI. J gave up 4 bases and V 2 bases, and 9 bases lay outside the gene matches. The CDR3 spells CASSPNVGQGARETQYF. In nucleotides, the CDR3 is TGTGCCAGCTCACCAAACGTCGGACAGGGGGCGCGAGAGACCCAGTACTTC.

This clone was observed once. The chain is built from TRBV7-2 and TRBJ2-1; D tentatively reads TRBD1 or TRBD2 (5 bases each). The germline gives CDR1 SGHTA, CDR2 FQGNSA. This CDR3 has 16 residues. Between the trimmed V and J ends, which lost 4 bases and 8 bases, there was a span of 21 bases. CDR3 in DNA: TGTGCCAGCAGCTCCCCTAAGAAAAGAGGGGTCGATGAGCAGTTCTTC. Protein product: CASSSPKKRGVDEQFF.

The chain couples TRBV7-9 to TRBJ2-3, with D hard to call. The germline gives CDR1 SEHNR, CDR2 FQNEAQ (reference sequence). The CDR3 contains 11 residues. V was cut by 5 bases and J by 9 bases, with 9 bases left in between. CDR3 nucleotides: TGTGCCAGCAGCAGTTCTGGGACGCAGTATTTT. It codes for CASSSSGTQYF.

The chain couples TRBV2 to TRBJ2-1; TRBD2 matches at 8 bases. The germline CDR1 and CDR2 sequences are SNHLY and FYNNEI. CDR3 length equals 13 residues. Trimming took 7 bases from V and 5 from J; bases not matched to a gene: 4. This CDR3 is CASKRGSNNEQFF. Written as DNA, the CDR3 is TGTGCCAGCAAGCGGGGGAGCAACAATGAGCAGTTCTTC.

The chain has TRBV10-3 and TRBJ2-3, with 11 bases matching TRBD2. The CDR3 sequence is 14 residues long. After removal of 2 bases from V and 5 bases from J, the junction contained 0 bases not matched to a gene. In germline, CDR1 is ENHRY, CDR2 SYGVKD. CDR3 nucleotides: TGTGCCATCAGTGAGCTAGCGGGAGGAGATACGCAGTATTTT. Its translation is CAISELAGGDTQYF.

J is TRBJ1-1 and V is TRBV19; D gene ambiguous. The CDR3 extends over 13 amino acids. V gave up 3 bases and J gave up 1 base, with 6 bases separating them. CDR1 is LNHDA and CDR2 is SQIVND in the germline V gene (reference sequence). The CDR3 is CASSIWENTEAFF. CDR3 DNA sequence: TGTGCCAGTAGTATCTGGGAGAACACTGAAGCTTTCTTT.

This clone was seen only a few times. The chain recombines TRBV19 with TRBJ1-5, with D maybe TRBD1 (5 bases). The CDR3 loop spans 15 amino acids. The V end lost 5 bases, the J end lost 2 bases, and 13 bases lay between the germline ends. Germline values: CDR1 LNHDA, CDR2 SQIVND (reference sequence). The CDR3 here is CASSVPGFGNQPQHF. DNA of the CDR3: TGTGCCAGTAGTGTCCCAGGGTTCGGCAATCAGCCCCAGCATTTT.

The chain recombines TRBV7-9 with TRBJ1-2, with TRBD1 as a possible D gene (6 bases). The CDR3 length is 13 residues. V lost 4 bases and J lost 4, with 10 bases in between. From germline, CDR1 is SEHNR and CDR2 FQNEAQ (reference sequence). The CDR3 sequence: CASSSRGGYGYTF. The CDR3 region has the DNA TGTGCCAGCAGCTCCAGGGGTGGCTATGGCTACACCTTC.

The rearrangement links TRBV11-2 to TRBJ2-3; tentative D call: TRBD2 (5 bases). The CDR3 contains 15 residues. The germline CDR1 and CDR2 sequences are SGHAT and FQNNGV. Trimming left V 5 bases short and J 0 bases short, with 12 bases between. CDR3 loop: CASSRRGTSTDTQYF. The CDR3 DNA reads as TGTGCCAGCAGCCGTCGGGGAACTAGCACAGATACGCAGTATTTT.

The rearrangement uses TRBV5-6 and TRBJ1-4; 7 bases are shared with TRBD1. The CDR3 length is 14 residues. V was pared by 4 bases and J by 8 bases, with 8 bases of the junction left unmatched. The germline gives CDR1 SGHDT, CDR2 YYEEEE. Here the CDR3 reads CASSEGARWEKLFF. The CDR3 nucleotides are TGTGCCAGCAGCGAGGGGGCTCGTTGGGAAAAACTGTTTTTT.

This clone has ten or more counts. The CDR3 DNA is TGTGCCAGCAGTTACTCGAGGGGTCGGGATACGCAGTATTTT. It is translated as CASSYSRGRDTQYF. The rearrangement joins TRBV6-5 to TRBJ2-3; D may correspond to TRBD1 or TRBD2 (5 bases each). Germline CDR1 MNHEY, CDR2 SVGAGI. The CDR3 runs to 14 residues. The germline V and J ends were trimmed by 0 bases and 6 bases, with 10 bases remaining between them.

The V gene is TRBV29-1, the J gene TRBJ1-1, with D possibly matching TRBD1 (5 bases). The CDR3 has 15 residues. From germline, CDR1 is SQVTM and CDR2 ANQGSEA. Trimming cost V 4 bases and J 3 bases, with 18 bases left between them. The CDR3 DNA reads as TGCAGCGTTGCCGGGGGTGAGACTGGGGACACTGAAGCTTTCTTT. Its protein is CSVAGGETGDTEAFF.

The V and J genes are TRBV10-3 and TRBJ2-5; weak D call: TRBD2 (6 bases). Looked up from germline, CDR1 is ENHRY and CDR2 is SYGVKD. The CDR3 runs to 13 residues. The V and J ends lost 9 bases and 0 bases respectively, with 11 bases between them. DNA of the CDR3: TGTGCCATTGCGGAGGGGTACCAAGAGACCCAGTACTTC. Translated: CAIAEGYQETQYF.

This chain links TRBV11-2 with TRBJ2-3, with D possibly TRBD2 on 5 matching bases. This CDR3 has 15 amino acids. The germline V and J ends were trimmed by 5 bases and 2 bases, with 14 bases remaining between them. In germline, CDR1 is SGHAT, CDR2 FQNNGV. The chain's CDR3 is CASSPLSGYTDTQYF. CDR3 DNA sequence: TGTGCCAGCAGCCCTCTGAGCGGTTACACAGATACGCAGTATTTT.